What follows are 15 T cell receptor beta chains derived from one specimen sequenced in a study of T cells in Graves' hyperthyroidism and ophthalmopathy. TCR beta CDR3 regions were amplified from RNA. TCR CDR3 regions were first amplified by RT-PCR with HTBI primers. TCRdb itself ran the multiplex PCR reads through MiXCR, one entry per CDR3 protein. The profile shows 500,000 to 750,000 distinct CDR3 sequences, roughly 50% of them singletons. The sequenced material came from peripheral blood or thyroid tissue (not recorded which). The receptors here all came from a woman younger than 35 with Graves' hyperthyroidism.

Worth noting for this clonotype: This may stem from a read error, because a much larger clone lies one nucleotide away. This chain uses TRBV9 with TRBJ1-4; D is perhaps TRBD1 (5 bases). Germline assignment: CDR1 SGDLS and CDR2 YYNGEE. The CDR3 length is 12 residues. V lost 0 bases and J lost 8, with 5 bases in between. DNA of the CDR3: TGTGCCAGCAGCGTAGGGACAGAAAAACTGTTTTTT. It codes for CASSVGTEKLFF. The full variable domain, its missing parts supplied by reference TRBV9 and TRBJ1-4, is DSGVTQTPKHLITATGQRVTLRCSPRSGDLSVYWYQQSLDQGLQFLIQYYNGEERAKGNILERFSAQQFPDLHSELNLSSLELGDSALYFCASSVGTEKLFFGSGTQLSVL.

This clonotype has ten or more counts. The V gene is TRBV19, the J gene TRBJ1-5; D not resolved. In germline, CDR1 is LNHDA, CDR2 SQIVND (reference sequence). V shed 4 bases and J shed 3 bases, with 10 bases lying between them. This CDR3 is 14 amino acids long. CDR3 sequence: CASSTRFFNQPQHF. The DNA for the CDR3 is TGTGCCAGTAGTACCCGGTTTTTCAATCAGCCCCAGCATTTT.

The J gene is TRBJ2-7, the V gene TRBV20-1; 8 bases fit TRBD2. The DNA end lines up better with TRBJ2-1; the J call may be wrong. The CDR3 contains 16 residues. CDR1 and CDR2 (germline): DFQATT, SNEGSKA (reference sequence). The CDR3 region is CSARSPSGLKNNEQFF. In DNA form, the CDR3 reads TGCAGTGCTAGATCTCCTAGCGGGCTCAAAAACAATGAGCAGTTCTTC.

This clonotype was observed many times. Here the CDR3 DNA reads TGTGCCATCAGTACCGGACAGTATAGCAATCAGCCCCAGCATTTT. This encodes CAISTGQYSNQPQHF. This chain connects TRBV10-3 to TRBJ1-5; D is perhaps TRBD1 (6 bases). From germline, CDR1 is ENHRY and CDR2 SYGVKD. CDR3 size: 15 residues. The germline V and J ends were trimmed by 5 bases and 0 bases, with 11 bases remaining between them.

The chain uses TRBV6-6 and TRBJ2-7; 8 nucleotides agree with TRBD2. Unmatched junction bases numbered 12, after V lost 2 bases and J lost 9 bases. This CDR3 comprises 15 residues. Germline CDR1 MNHNY, CDR2 SVGAGI (reference sequence). Here the CDR3 DNA reads TGTGCCAGCAGTTACGCTCGGGCGGGAGGATCGGGGCAGTACTTC. The encoded protein is CASSYARAGGSGQYF.

This clonotype was counted many times. The chain employs TRBV10-1 and TRBJ2-7; perhaps D is TRBD1 or TRBD2 (7 bases each). Trimming took 0 bases from V and 2 from J, leaving 14 bases between them. The CDR3 extends over 16 amino acids. Germline loops: CDR1 WNHNN, CDR2 SYGVQD (reference sequence). CDR3 region: CASSESGEGAPYEQYF. CDR3 in DNA: TGCGCCAGCAGTGAGTCCGGGGAGGGGGCTCCCTACGAGCAGTACTTC.

This clonotype has a handful of counts. The J gene is TRBJ2-3, the V gene TRBV10-3, with TRBD2 identical over 10 bases. The CDR3 length is 16 residues. J was trimmed by 2 bases and V by 6 bases; bases with no gene match: 8. The germline V gene has CDR1 ENHRY and CDR2 SYGVKD. CDR3 region: CAIRAVAGGYTDTQYF. CDR3 coding DNA: TGTGCCATCAGGGCCGTAGCGGGAGGCTACACAGATACGCAGTATTTT.

This chain connects TRBV24-1 to TRBJ1-2; no clear D. This CDR3 has 13 amino acids. V was trimmed by 7 bases and J by 1 base, leaving 9 bases between them. Germline values: CDR1 KGHDR, CDR2 SFDVKD. CDR3 sequence reads: CATSSTYNYGYTF. For the CDR3, the DNA is TGTGCCACCAGCAGTACATATAACTATGGCTACACCTTC.

This clonotype was seen ten or more times. The CDR3: CSARDTKRGQYYEQYF. CDR3 bases: TGCAGTGCTAGAGACACCAAAAGGGGACAGTACTACGAGCAGTACTTC. This rearrangement joins TRBV20-1 to TRBJ2-7; 7 nucleotides match TRBD1. The CDR3 length is 16 residues. V lost 0 bases to trimming and J lost 3 bases; unmatched junction nucleotides: 11. Germline CDR1 and CDR2: DFQATT and SNEGSKA (reference sequence).

The chain is built from TRBV20-1 and TRBJ1-6; 12 positions agree with TRBD1. V shed 7 bases, J shed 9 bases, and the junction held 10 bases outside the gene matches. Germline V gives CDR1 DFQATT, CDR2 SNEGSKA (reference sequence). This CDR3 spans 15 amino acids. CDR3 coding DNA: TGCAGTGTCCAGTCTGGGACAGGGGGCGTTTCACCCCTCCACTTT. Translating gives CSVQSGTGGVSPLHF.

The chain is built from TRBV7-2 and TRBJ1-2, with a tentative D call TRBD1 (5 bases). Germline-derived CDR1 and CDR2 are SGHTA and FQGNSA. Trimming took off 5 bases at V and 3 bases at J, with 13 bases between the two ends. The CDR3 is 14 residues long. DNA of the CDR3: TGTGCCAGCAGCCCGATGGACACAGACTATGGCTACACCTTC. Protein sequence: CASSPMDTDYGYTF.

This chain connects TRBV29-1 to TRBJ2-5, with TRBD1 matching 8 bases. V gave up 3 bases and J gave up 4 bases; unmatched junction bases: 10. The CDR3 is 15 residues long. CDR1 and CDR2 from the germline V gene are SQVTM and ANQGSEA. The CDR3 DNA follows: TGCAGCGTTGATGAAGGTCAGGGGGCACGAGAGACCCAGTACTTC. It codes for CSVDEGQGARETQYF.

This clonotype occurred many times. The chain recombines TRBV20-1 with TRBJ2-5; 7 nucleotides match TRBD1. CDR3 size: 15 residues. The trim removed 5 bases at V and 2 bases at J, leaving 11 bases unmatched. Germline loops: CDR1 DFQATT, CDR2 SNEGSKA (reference sequence). CDR3 loop: CSAEDNRGIQETQYF. In DNA form, the CDR3 reads TGCAGTGCTGAAGATAACAGGGGTATACAAGAGACCCAGTACTTC.

CDR3 in amino acids: CATSDRGLADLTGELFF. The CDR3 DNA sequence: TGTGCCACCAGTGACCGGGGACTAGCGGACCTCACCGGGGAGCTGTTTTTT. V usage is TRBV24-1 and J usage is TRBJ2-2; TRBD2 matches at 11 bases. J lost 4 bases, V lost 4 bases, and 7 bases had no gene match. The CDR3 runs 17 residues. The germline V gene has CDR1 KGHDR and CDR2 SFDVKD.

The table lists this clonotype with many counts. The rearrangement uses TRBV4-2 and TRBJ2-7; TRBD2 might be the D (6 bases). V was cut by 0 bases and J by 1 base, with 10 bases left in between. The CDR3 is 15 residues long. Germline V gives CDR1 LGHNA, CDR2 YNFKEQ. CDR3 in amino acids: CASSQEKTRSYEQYF. In nucleotides, the CDR3 is TGTGCCAGCAGCCAAGAAAAGACTAGATCCTACGAGCAGTACTTC.